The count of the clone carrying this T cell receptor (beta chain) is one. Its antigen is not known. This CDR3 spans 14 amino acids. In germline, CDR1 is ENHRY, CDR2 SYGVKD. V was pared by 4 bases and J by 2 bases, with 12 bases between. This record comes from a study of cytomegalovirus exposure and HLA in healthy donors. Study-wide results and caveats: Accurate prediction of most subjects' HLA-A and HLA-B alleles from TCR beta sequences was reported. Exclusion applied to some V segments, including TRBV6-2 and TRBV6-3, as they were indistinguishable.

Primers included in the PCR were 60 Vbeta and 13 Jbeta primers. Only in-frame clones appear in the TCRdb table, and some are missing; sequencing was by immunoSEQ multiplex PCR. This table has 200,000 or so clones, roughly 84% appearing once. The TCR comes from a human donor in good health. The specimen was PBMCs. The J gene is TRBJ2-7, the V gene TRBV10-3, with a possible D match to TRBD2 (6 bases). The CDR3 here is CAISVDPGAYEQYF. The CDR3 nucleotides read TGTGCCATCAGTGTCGATCCGGGGGCCTACGAGCAGTACTTC.